The 5 T cell receptor beta chains below were found in one sample sequenced in a study of blood T cells in healthy people across ages. Combining a sample-barcoded 5' primer with a J-beta primer mix, a second PCR ran for roughly 6 to 12 cycles. TCRdb reprocessed the 5' RACE reads via MiXCR and lists one record per CDR3 protein. The table lists under 1,100,000 distinct CDR3 sequences, under 30% of them singletons, with about 0.72% in the top ten. These data also featured in a second study, about T cells of mothers and their children.

The specimen was blood. These receptor sequences come from a girl aged 2-10 years in good health.

This chain connects TRBV27 to TRBJ1-6; 8 nucleotides align to TRBD1. This CDR3 contains 15 residues. Per germline, CDR1 MNHEY and CDR2 SMNVEV (reference sequence). V gave up 5 bases and J gave up 5 bases; unmatched junction bases: 5. For the CDR3, the DNA is TGTGCCAGCAGTCCTCGACAGGGGAATAATTCACCCCTCCACTTT. Translating gives CASSPRQGNNSPLHF.

This clonotype was observed a handful of times. The V call is TRBV9, the J call TRBJ2-5; unclear D gene. This CDR3 has 14 residues. The germline gives CDR1 SGDLS, CDR2 YYNGEE. V gave up 0 bases and J gave up 4 bases, with 10 bases separating them. The CDR3 region has the DNA TGTGCCAGCAGCGTAGGAACTGTTTTAGAGACCCAGTACTTC. As protein: CASSVGTVLETQYF.

The chain has TRBV28 and TRBJ2-3, with unresolved D. V dropped 5 bases and J dropped 8 bases, with 5 bases sitting between them. CDR1 is MDHEN, CDR2 SYDVKM, per germline. There are 10 residues in the CDR3. CDR3 sequence reads: CASSQSTQYF. In nucleotides, the CDR3 is TGTGCCAGCAGTCAGAGTACGCAGTATTTT.

The chain is built from TRBV27 and TRBJ2-6; D is unresolved. The CDR3 consists of 15 residues. Trimming left V 4 bases short and J 0 bases short, with 7 bases between. Germline V gene data show CDR1 as MNHEY and CDR2 as SMNVEV (reference sequence). CDR3 protein: CASSYASSGANVLTF. As DNA, the CDR3 is TGTGCCAGCAGTTATGCCAGCTCTGGGGCCAACGTCCTGACTTTC.

There are a few counts of this clonotype. The CDR3 bases are TGCAGCGTCACCGGGATGGCAATGAACACTGAAGCTTTCTTT. Translating it yields CSVTGMAMNTEAFF. This chain links TRBV29-1 with TRBJ1-1; D unresolved. The CDR3 sequence is 14 residues long. Germline V gene lookup returns CDR1 SQVTM and CDR2 ANQGSEA. V lost 6 bases and J 0 bases, leaving 14 bases between the germline ends.